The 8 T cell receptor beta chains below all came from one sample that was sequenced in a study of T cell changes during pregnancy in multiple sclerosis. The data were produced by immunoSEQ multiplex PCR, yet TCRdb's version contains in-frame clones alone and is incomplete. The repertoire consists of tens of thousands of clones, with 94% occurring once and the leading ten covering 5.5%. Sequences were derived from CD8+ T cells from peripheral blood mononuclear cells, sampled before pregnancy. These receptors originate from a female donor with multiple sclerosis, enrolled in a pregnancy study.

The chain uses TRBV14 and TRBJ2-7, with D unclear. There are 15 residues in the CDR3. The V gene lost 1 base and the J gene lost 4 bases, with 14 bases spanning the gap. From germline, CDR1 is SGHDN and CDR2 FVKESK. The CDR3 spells CASSQVFAVVYEQYF. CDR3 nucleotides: TGTGCCAGCAGCCAAGTTTTCGCCGTAGTGTACGAGCAGTACTTC.

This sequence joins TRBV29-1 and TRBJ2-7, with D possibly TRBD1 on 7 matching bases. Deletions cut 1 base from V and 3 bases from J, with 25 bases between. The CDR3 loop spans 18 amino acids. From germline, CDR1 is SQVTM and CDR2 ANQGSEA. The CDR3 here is CSVEVPTGRSSDSYEQYF. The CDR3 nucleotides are TGCAGCGTTGAAGTACCGACAGGGAGGTCTAGCGATAGCTACGAGCAGTACTTC.

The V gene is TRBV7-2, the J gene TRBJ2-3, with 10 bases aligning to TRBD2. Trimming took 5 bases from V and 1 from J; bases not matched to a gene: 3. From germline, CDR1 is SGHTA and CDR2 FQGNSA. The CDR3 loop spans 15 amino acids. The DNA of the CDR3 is TGTGCCAGCAGCCGCGGGACTAGCGGCACAGATACGCAGTATTTT. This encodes CASSRGTSGTDTQYF.

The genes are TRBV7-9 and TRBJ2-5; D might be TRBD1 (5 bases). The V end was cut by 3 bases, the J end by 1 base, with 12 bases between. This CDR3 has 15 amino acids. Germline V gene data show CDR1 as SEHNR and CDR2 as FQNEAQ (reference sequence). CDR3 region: CASSFGAGVQETQYF. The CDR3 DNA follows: TGTGCCAGCAGCTTTGGGGCAGGCGTCCAAGAGACCCAGTACTTC.

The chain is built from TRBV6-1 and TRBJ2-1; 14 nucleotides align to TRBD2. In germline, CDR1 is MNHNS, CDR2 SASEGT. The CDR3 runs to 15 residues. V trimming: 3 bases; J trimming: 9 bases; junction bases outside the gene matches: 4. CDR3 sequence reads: CASSERLAGGSEQFF. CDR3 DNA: TGTGCCAGCAGTGAGAGACTAGCGGGAGGGAGTGAGCAGTTCTTC.

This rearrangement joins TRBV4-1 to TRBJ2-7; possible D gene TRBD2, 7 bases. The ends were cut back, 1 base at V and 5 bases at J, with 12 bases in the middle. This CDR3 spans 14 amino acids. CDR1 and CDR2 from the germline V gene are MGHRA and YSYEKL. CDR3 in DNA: TGCGCCAGCAGCCAAGTGGGGGAGGGGGACGAGCAGTACTTC. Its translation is CASSQVGEGDEQYF.

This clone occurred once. CDR3 in DNA: TGCGCCAGCAGCCAAGACCCGGGACTAGCGGTCCCGAATGAGCAGTTCTTC. Translated: CASSQDPGLAVPNEQFF. The rearrangement links TRBV4-3 to TRBJ2-1, with 11 bases lining up with TRBD2. V was pared by 0 bases and J by 7 bases, with 8 bases of the junction left unmatched. The length of the CDR3 is 17 residues. Germline values: CDR1 LGHNA, CDR2 YSLEER.

In DNA form, the CDR3 reads TGTGCCAGCACCGGCCCAGGGGCCTACGAGCAGTACTTC. Protein product: CASTGPGAYEQYF. V and J are TRBV2 and TRBJ2-7, with D maybe TRBD1 (6 bases). The CDR3 covers 13 residues. V was cut by 7 bases and J by 2 bases, with 12 bases left in between. CDR1 and CDR2 (germline): SNHLY, FYNNEI.